This T cell receptor (beta chain) is drawn from a study of blood T cell repertoires in COVID-19 (dated by TCRdb to 2018 to 2021). Background on the whole study: Collaborator samples came from the United States, Italy and Spain and covered acute and convalescent phases of COVID-19. The material from the prospective study consisted of cDNA or gDNA derived from T cells, B-cell-depleted T cells, or PBMCs. The dataset comprised deeply sampled blood TCRbeta repertoires from subjects exposed to, actively infected with, or recovered from COVID-19. A freely available public database, intended as a resource for researchers studying the immune response to SARS-CoV-2, is where the repertoires were released. Samples were obtained from the ongoing ImmuneRACE study (first 160 participants) and from 1,254 subjects provided by 6 global collaborators. Sample metadata almost always included a de-identified subject ID, COVID-19 status, age in years and sex. Where available, HLA class I and class II types were obtained from metadata supplied by the sample provider rather than from assay-based typing.

For this clone: Its binding antigen is unknown. Base qualities were left out, and no much larger clone turns up one base away.

Collaborating institutions collected whole blood in K2EDTA tubes following their own protocols. For TCRbeta analysis, collaborator samples were shipped as frozen whole blood, as isolated PBMCs, or as DNA extracted from either sample type. Broader findings and caveats from the paper: How much clinical and demographic metadata was included differed by source and by participant, and the metadata was provided uncurated.

TCRbeta CDR3 regions were amplified from genomic DNA by means of the immunoSEQ Assay, a bias-controlled multiplex PCR. For the original study's pipeline: Nucleated cell counts per sample were estimated from amplification of reference gene primers within the assay. To quantify the absolute abundance of each unique TCRbeta CDR3 rearrangement, sequence reads were collapsed and filtered. For each sample, productive Simpson clonality was calculated as the square root of Simpson's diversity index over productive rearrangements. TCRdb took over this immuneACCESS table, retaining in-frame rearrangements with V and J assigned. Such tables are incomplete; in checked studies, under half of the missing clones stem from an unresolved V gene, and the remainder is unexplained. D and trimming were read from the DNA, whereas the V and J calls and clone size are those reported in that table. In this sample the table shows roughly 250,000 clones, over 70% of which occur a single time. The biggest ten clones account for less than 10% of the sample.

Looking up the germline V gene (reference sequence) yields CDR1 MNHEY and CDR2 SMNVEV. Counted from cysteine to phenylalanine, this CDR3 has 14 amino acids. CDR3 DNA is the only sequence kept; it has 42 bases, read in frame from the first base. V lost 3 bases and J lost 7 bases, and the count of bases not matched to a germline gene is 5. Sequencing input: peripheral blood. This TCR came from a human donor in a cohort sampled during active COVID-19. The chain joins TRBV27 to TRBJ1-2, with 10 bases aligning to TRBD1. The DNA is as follows: TGTGCCAGCAGTTTGGGACAGGGGCATATTGGCTACACCTTC. It encodes CASSLGQGHIGYTF.